These 18 T cell receptor beta chains originate from one sample sequenced in a study of T cell repertoires in cytomegalovirus infection. One entry per CDR3 protein results from TCRdb running MiXCR on the reads. The sample includes approximately 220,000 distinct CDR3 sequences, roughly 34% of them seen just once. Their antigens are not known. The material was CD8+ T cells from cultured PBMCs, obtained from culture after CMV antigen stimulation. All receptors come from a human donor in good health (CMV status not recorded). Some clones in this sample may be carry-over from other donors' samples.

This clonotype was recorded a few times. This chain uses TRBV12-3 or TRBV12-4 with TRBJ2-1, with 8 positions matching TRBD2. Unmatched junction bases numbered 3, after V lost 1 base and J lost 4 bases. The CDR3 length is 15 residues. CDR3 coding DNA: TGTGCCAGCAGTTTAGATGCGGGGGGATACAATGAGCAGTTCTTC. It encodes CASSLDAGGYNEQFF.

This clonotype has only a few counts. This chain joins TRBV5-4 and TRBJ2-2; D ambiguous. The V gene's germline CDR1 is SGHNT and CDR2 YYREEE (reference sequence). There are 13 residues in the CDR3. The V and J ends lost 4 bases and 2 bases respectively, with 6 bases between them. The CDR3 region has the DNA TGTGCCAGCAGCGGATTCAACACCGGGGAGCTGTTTTTT. Translating it yields CASSGFNTGELFF.

This sequence joins TRBV6-1 and TRBJ2-7, with unresolved D. The ends were cut back, 5 bases at V and 0 bases at J, with 11 bases in the middle. In germline, CDR1 is MNHNS, CDR2 SASEGT. This CDR3 is built from 14 residues. Here the CDR3 reads CASSTQGYSYEQYF. CDR3 sequence (DNA): TGTGCCAGCAGTACCCAAGGGTACTCCTACGAGCAGTACTTC.

V usage is TRBV12-3 or TRBV12-4 and J usage is TRBJ1-1; D unclear. CDR3 size: 13 residues. Trimming cost V 7 bases and J 3 bases, with 12 bases left between them. This chain's CDR3 is CASTFDTYTEAFF. The CDR3 DNA sequence: TGTGCCAGCACCTTCGATACGTACACTGAAGCTTTCTTT.

The chain combines TRBV28 with TRBJ2-7; D not certain. The ends were cut back, 3 bases at V and 2 bases at J, with 11 bases in the middle. Germline-derived CDR1 and CDR2 are MDHEN and SYDVKM. The CDR3 contains 14 residues. CDR3 sequence (DNA): TGTGCCAGCAGTTTGCTCGGGTCTACCTACGAGCAGTACTTC. It is translated as CASSLLGSTYEQYF.

This clonotype has only a few counts. The genes are TRBV27 and TRBJ1-2; a possible D gene is TRBD1 (6 bases). From germline, CDR1 is MNHEY and CDR2 SMNVEV (reference sequence). The CDR3 consists of 17 residues. The germline V and J ends were trimmed by 7 bases and 2 bases, with 23 bases remaining between them. CDR3 residues: CASTTSIITGQNYGYTF. CDR3 DNA sequence: TGTGCCAGCACCACTTCAATCATTACGGGACAAAACTATGGCTACACCTTC.

In its sample, this clonotype was seen a few times. J is TRBJ1-6 and V is TRBV27, with D maybe TRBD1 (6 bases). The CDR3 spans 16 residues. The germline V and J ends were trimmed by 5 bases and 3 bases, with 14 bases remaining between them. The germline gives CDR1 MNHEY, CDR2 SMNVEV (reference sequence). The CDR3 sequence: CASSVDRHDYNSPLHF. CDR3 nucleotide sequence: TGTGCCAGCAGTGTGGACAGACATGACTATAATTCACCCCTCCACTTT.

The chain's CDR3 is CSARGRLAGGGAPDTQYF. CDR3 DNA: TGCAGTGCTAGGGGCCGACTAGCGGGGGGCGGGGCCCCAGATACGCAGTATTTT. This sequence joins TRBV20-1 and TRBJ2-3; TRBD2 matches 13 bases. Germline CDR1 and CDR2: DFQATT and SNEGSKA (reference sequence). The V segment lost 3 bases and the J segment 4 bases; nucleotides outside the gene matches: 13. The CDR3 extends over 18 amino acids.

The rearrangement joins TRBV7-4 to TRBJ1-1; 10 bases are a match to TRBD1. CDR1 is SGHVT and CDR2 is SQSDAQ in the germline V gene. The CDR3 consists of 15 residues. The junction had 11 bases not matched to a gene; V was cut back by 6 bases and J by 7 bases. The CDR3 nucleotides read TGTGCCAGCAGACCAAGACAGGGGGCGGTCCATGAAGCTTTCTTT. It specifies CASRPRQGAVHEAFF.

A few counts support this clonotype. V gene TRBV27 combines with J gene TRBJ2-3; 11 bases match TRBD1. This CDR3 region has 16 residues. Trimming took 2 bases from V and 4 from J; bases not matched to a gene: 5. The germline gives CDR1 MNHEY, CDR2 SMNVEV (reference sequence). DNA of the CDR3: TGTGCCAGCAGTTTACTTCCGGGACAGGGGGCAGATACGCAGTATTTT. This translates into CASSLLPGQGADTQYF.

By share, this clonotype ranks as medium-sized. The CDR3 here is CASSYISRGGQPQHF. Here the CDR3 DNA reads TGTGCCAGCAGTTACATAAGCAGGGGAGGTCAGCCCCAGCATTTT. The chain combines TRBV6-6 with TRBJ1-5, with D perhaps TRBD1 (6 bases). The CDR3 runs 15 residues. Trimming removed 2 bases at V and 6 bases at J, with 14 bases between. The germline CDR1 and CDR2 sequences are MNHNY and SVGAGI (reference sequence).

The J gene is TRBJ2-7, the V gene TRBV4-1, with D possibly being TRBD1 (7 bases). CDR1 is MGHRA and CDR2 is YSYEKL in the germline V gene. The CDR3 totals 15 residues. The germline V and J ends were trimmed by 1 base and 5 bases, with 15 bases remaining between them. CDR3 protein: CASSQAGDRENEQYF. The CDR3 coding sequence is TGCGCCAGCAGCCAAGCGGGAGACAGGGAGAACGAGCAGTACTTC.

The sample holds a few counts of this clonotype. This chain connects TRBV28 to TRBJ2-5; TRBD2 matches at 9 bases. The CDR3 length is 14 residues. V dropped 3 bases and J dropped 3; count of bases not matched to a gene: 2. The germline V gene has CDR1 MDHEN and CDR2 SYDVKM. The chain's CDR3 is CASSFSSGEETQYF. In DNA form, the CDR3 reads TGTGCCAGCAGTTTCTCTAGCGGGGAAGAGACCCAGTACTTC.

The rearrangement uses TRBV27 and TRBJ1-1; TRBD1 aligns across 7 bases. After removal of 0 bases from V and 1 base from J, the junction contained 5 bases not matched to a gene. The CDR3 is 16 amino acids. Germline assignment: CDR1 MNHEY and CDR2 SMNVEV (reference sequence). The CDR3 bases are TGTGCCAGCAGTTTATCGGCAGGGACAGCGAACACTGAAGCTTTCTTT. It yields the protein CASSLSAGTANTEAFF.

The table lists this clonotype with many counts. The CDR3 coding sequence is TGTGCCAGCAGCCCAGCTCTAGACGGGTACCAAGAGACCCAGTACTTC. Protein product: CASSPALDGYQETQYF. The J gene is TRBJ2-5, the V gene TRBV7-6; D remains unclear. Trimming took off 5 bases at V and 0 bases at J, with 16 bases between the two ends. The CDR3 has 16 amino acids. Germline V CDR1 and CDR2: SGHVS, FNYEAQ.

The rearrangement uses TRBV30 and TRBJ2-2; D not resolved. V gave up 6 bases and J gave up 7 bases, with 18 bases separating them. Germline V gene sequence: CDR1 GTSNPN, CDR2 SVGIG (reference sequence). CDR3 size: 14 residues. This CDR3 is CACWSYAKIGELFF. The CDR3 DNA reads TGTGCCTGTTGGTCTTACGCGAAGATCGGGGAGCTGTTTTTT.

This chain connects TRBV2 to TRBJ1-3; D gene unclear. The CDR3 length is 14 residues. The germline V gene has CDR1 SNHLY and CDR2 FYNNEI. V was trimmed by 2 bases and J by 1 base, leaving 6 bases between them. This CDR3 is CASSEIGSGNTIYF. The CDR3 coding sequence is TGTGCCAGCAGTGAAATAGGGTCTGGAAACACCATATATTTT.

This clonotype was seen a few times. J is TRBJ1-5 and V is TRBV9; D uncertain. The CDR3 loop spans 16 amino acids. Trimming pared 0 bases from V and 4 bases from J, leaving 14 bases between. Germline lookup yields CDR1 SGDLS and CDR2 YYNGEE. The CDR3 DNA reads TGTGCCAGCAGCGTAGACTCGGGCAGTCCAAATCAGCCCCAGCATTTT. It codes for CASSVDSGSPNQPQHF.